This T cell receptor beta chain was identified in a study of cytomegalovirus exposure and HLA in healthy donors (dated by TCRdb to about 2017). For the wider study: An earlier analysis of roughly 630 of the donors reported roughly 270 Gb of sequence data and 117 million unique TCR beta sequences from roughly 200 million T cells. Several DR-DQ haplotypes were treated as single units for association and clustering because of strong linkage in the cohort. In the later analysis, no new phenotypic data were used to find candidate immune exposures; instead, reliance was placed on TCR beta sequences and their occurrence across donors. The number of typed donors differed by locus: roughly 629-640 for A, B, C, DRB1 and DQB1; approximately 520 for DQA1; 606 for DPA1; and roughly 490 for DPB1. Class I and class II HLA loci were covered by the typing at four-digit resolution. In an earlier analysis of about 590 of the donors, high-throughput TCR beta sequencing was used to judge whether each TCR beta V gene segment behaved as functional or pseudogenic. Among the approximately 430 genotyped donors, about 83% belonged to the genetic ancestry cluster associated with self-reported Caucasian donors. An early release covering about 600 HLA-typed donors comprised about 300 gigabases of sequencing data and about 90 million unique TCR sequences. Among some 410 genotyped donors of the cohort, an average of roughly 230,000 unique TCR beta nucleotide sequences was sequenced per donor, of which approximately 19% were non-productive. The study was designed to test whether signatures of past pathogen exposure could be identified by cataloging public T cell receptors. To predict cytomegalovirus infection status, the study brought together high-throughput TCR immunosequencing, statistical association of individual TCRs with disease status, and machine learning. The T cell repertoires of roughly 660 subjects were profiled by immunosequencing and related to cytomegalovirus serostatus. All discovery cohort repertoires had been generated on a single sequencing platform. To study patterns of TCR occurrence, a later analysis re-analyzed previously published TCR beta repertoires from several hundred donors and added high-resolution HLA genotyping. In addition to the first cohort of 650 to 800 subjects, a separate validation cohort of around 110 different subjects was used. In a later genetic analysis, genome-wide SNP genotypes for 398 of the 666 donors were used, and that subset was treated as a discovery cohort. Donor age, sex, ethnicity and CMV serostatus were compiled together with the repertoire data. The paper as a whole reports these results and caveats: In vitro tests confirmed that a few of the cytomegalovirus-associated TCR beta chains recognize cytomegalovirus antigens. Some IMGT-functional V segments, including TRBV6-2 and TRBV6-3, could not be distinguished by the 87-base-pair reads and were therefore excluded. In a later analysis, HLA-associated TCR beta chains were found to be more clonally expanded and to have lower generation probabilities than equally common non-associated chains. An association between a missense DCLRE1C variant and V-gene and J-gene trimming of TCR beta chains was found in a later genetic analysis and replicated in an independent cohort. In an earlier analysis of around 600 of the donors, most TCR beta V segments were observed in productive rearrangements about 90% or about 30% of the time, broadly matching IMGT annotations. According to a later analysis, parvovirus B19, influenza, CMV and Epstein-Barr virus appeared linked to several top co-occurrence clusters. A total of roughly 160 TCR beta chains were listed by the study as associated with cytomegalovirus. Presence/absence analyses assumed roughly uniform sequencing depth across donors, an assumption that may not hold. A cluster of highly shared sequence variants was judged likely to represent a technical artifact of the sequencing pipeline. In both the original and validation cohorts, the classifier was reported to diagnose cytomegalovirus status with high specificity and sensitivity. Because HLA typing was missing for some donors at each locus, association tests included only the typed subset. The only immune exposure information available for the cohort was CMV serostatus. Strong co-occurrence of HLA alleles, especially DR and DQ, made assigning TCR associations to individual alleles difficult. Because counts were too low, seventeen rarely observed V segments, including chromosome 9 orphons, were excluded from the earlier analysis of 587 of the donors. While some public TCRs were present in many individuals, most TCR sequences turned up only very rarely across donors. In a later analysis, the rate of TCR association differed among HLA loci, with DRB1 alleles having the most associated TCRs and HLA-C alleles having the fewest. In a later analysis, 16,951 TCR beta sequences were associated with specific HLA alleles at a false discovery rate of 0.05. This cohort had only TCR beta chains sequenced, and the lack of alpha or paired-chain data limited which features could be detected. According to a later genetic analysis, donors in an Asian-associated ancestry cluster had fewer N-insertions in productive TCRs than the approximately 670-donor mean. Linkage disequilibrium might explain the correlated functional status among segregating V segments, but an unknown experimental factor could not be excluded. A further reported finding was that TCR beta sequences accurately predicted the HLA-A and HLA-B alleles for most subjects in the first cohort. Most CMV-associated TCR beta chains appeared to be HLA-restricted in a later analysis, and the HLA associations seemed to be driven largely by CMV exposure. According to the authors, the approach could potentially be generalized to other disease states and immunological phenotypes.

The cohort consisted of some 670 healthy bone marrow donors. At the time of sampling, all cohort members were nominally healthy, though unrecorded immune exposures were likely present. The donor was CMV seropositive and belonged to the group of 250 to 300 seropositive cohort members. A peripheral blood sample was provided by each donor, and peripheral blood mononuclear cells were used for TCR beta sequencing. Genomic DNA was extracted from the blood cell samples with the Qiagen DNeasy Blood Extraction Kit. CDR1 SQVTM and CDR2 ANQGSEA are derived from the germline V gene. Spanning cysteine to phenylalanine, the CDR3 consists of 13 amino acids. The sequence is cut down to CDR3 DNA, 39 bases in frame from base 1. V is reduced by 4 bases and J by 2 bases, leaving a spacing of 8 bases between them. Library generation was performed with the immunoSEQ multiplex PCR assay. A mixture of 60 forward primers for TCR Vbeta segments and 13 reverse primers for TCR Jbeta segments was used in the multiplex PCR. The CDR3 region of rearranged TCR beta genes was amplified from genomic DNA by a multiplex PCR assay. Amplified TCR beta libraries were sequenced as 87-base-pair reads on the Illumina HiSeq System. Processing in the source paper ran as follows. A later analysis counted tens of millions of unique TCR beta chains across the 650 to 800 repertoires, and roughly 11 million of these chains were shared by at least two donors. To remove PCR and sequencing errors, raw reads were error-corrected and collapsed into unique sequences using a nearest-neighbor algorithm that merged closely related sequences. To assign V, D and J gene segments, CDR3 sequences were aligned to IMGT reference sequences. Each retained sequence needed at least a six-nucleotide match to both a V gene segment and a J gene segment. A rearrangement was called productive if the CDR3 had no stop codons and remained in frame with V and J, and every other rearrangement was called non-productive. CDR3 was defined according to IMGT convention as the region running from the second conserved V-encoded cysteine to the conserved J-encoded phenylalanine. In an earlier analysis of 550 to 650 of the donors, sequences lacking an unambiguous match to a single V gene segment were excluded. In an earlier analysis of several hundred of the donors, V segments were called functional above 56.7% productive rearrangements and were called segregating when the between-donor standard deviation exceeded 5%. A statistical classification framework was built to diagnose cytomegalovirus status from the catalog of TCR beta chain sequences. V and J gene assignment, in a later analysis, came from comparing TCR nucleotide sequences with IMGT/GENE-DB human TR gene sequences. In a later analysis, CDR3 sequences and most-parsimonious VDJ recombination scenarios were assigned using the TCRdist pipeline. A later analysis defined each TCR beta chain by its CDR3 amino acid sequence plus V-gene family, and excluded reads lacking a unique V-gene family. To address suspected cross-contamination and a sequencing artifact, a later analysis removed 592 highly shared, low-generation-probability nucleotide sequences. In a later analysis, a clonal expansion index for each public chain was calculated from normalized within-repertoire ranks of inferred template counts. In a later analysis, generation probabilities were computed with a VDJ recombination model fitted to out-of-frame rearrangements, and the resulting probabilities were checked against IGoR. A later analysis scored TCR-TCR, TCR-HLA and TCR-CMV co-occurrence with hypergeometric tests, applying a repertoire-size bias correction to TCR pairs. To estimate false discovery rates, a later analysis permuted the HLA or CMV assignments 20 times. In a later analysis, co-occurring TCRs were grouped using DBSCAN, with TCRdist sequence similarity added in when clustering inside HLA-allele-positive subsets. For co-occurrence clustering, repertoires with fewer than 30,000 or more than 120,000 public chains were excluded, along with five or six repertoires with anomalous nucleotide sharing. In TCRdb, the immuneACCESS table is reduced to in-frame sequences with V and J assigned. These tables do not hold every clone; where another copy was compared, an unresolved V gene accounts for under half, and the others remain unexplained. V and J calls and clone size come straight from that table; D and trimming were deduced from the DNA. The sample's clone listing holds around 57,000 clones. The ten most abundant clones make up 8% to 13% of the sample.

As concerns this clone: Its binding antigen is unknown.

The receptor was derived from a woman aged 45-59 years in good health and CMV-seropositive. The rearranged chain carries TRBV29-1 and TRBJ1-4, with a tentative D gene TRBD1 over 5 matching bases. The sequenced sample consisted of PBMCs. The sequenced DNA is TGCAGCGTTGCGGGGGACACTAATGAAAAACTGTTTTTT. Its coded protein is CSVAGDTNEKLFF.